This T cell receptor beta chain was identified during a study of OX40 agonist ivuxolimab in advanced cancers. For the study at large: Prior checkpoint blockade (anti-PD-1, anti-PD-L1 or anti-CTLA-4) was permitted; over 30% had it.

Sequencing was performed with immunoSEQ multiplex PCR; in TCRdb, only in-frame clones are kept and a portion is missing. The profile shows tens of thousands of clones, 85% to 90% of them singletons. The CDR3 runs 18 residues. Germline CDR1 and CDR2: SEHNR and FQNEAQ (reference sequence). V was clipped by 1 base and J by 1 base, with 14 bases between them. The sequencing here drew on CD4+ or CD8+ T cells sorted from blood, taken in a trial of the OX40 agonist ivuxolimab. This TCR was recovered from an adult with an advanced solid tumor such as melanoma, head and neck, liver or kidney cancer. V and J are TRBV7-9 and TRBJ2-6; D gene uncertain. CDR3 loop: CASSLGVGRPSGANVLTF. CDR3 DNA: TGTGCCAGCAGCTTAGGAGTGGGCAGACCTTCTGGGGCCAACGTCCTGACTTTC.